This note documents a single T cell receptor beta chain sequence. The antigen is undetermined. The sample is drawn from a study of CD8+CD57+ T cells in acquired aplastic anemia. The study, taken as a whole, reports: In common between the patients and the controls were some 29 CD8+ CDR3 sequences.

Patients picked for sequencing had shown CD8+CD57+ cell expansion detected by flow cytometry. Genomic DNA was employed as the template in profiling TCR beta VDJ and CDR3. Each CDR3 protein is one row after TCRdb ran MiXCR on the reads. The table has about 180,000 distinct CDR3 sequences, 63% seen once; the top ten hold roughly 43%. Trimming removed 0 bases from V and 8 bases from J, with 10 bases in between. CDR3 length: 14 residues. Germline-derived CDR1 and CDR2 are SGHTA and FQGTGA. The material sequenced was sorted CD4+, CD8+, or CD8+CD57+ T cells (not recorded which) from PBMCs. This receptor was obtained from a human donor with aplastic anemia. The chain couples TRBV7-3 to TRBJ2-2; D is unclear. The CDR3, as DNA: TGTGCCAGCAGCTTAACGTTGGCCGTAGGGGAGCTGTTTTTT. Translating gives CASSLTLAVGELFF.